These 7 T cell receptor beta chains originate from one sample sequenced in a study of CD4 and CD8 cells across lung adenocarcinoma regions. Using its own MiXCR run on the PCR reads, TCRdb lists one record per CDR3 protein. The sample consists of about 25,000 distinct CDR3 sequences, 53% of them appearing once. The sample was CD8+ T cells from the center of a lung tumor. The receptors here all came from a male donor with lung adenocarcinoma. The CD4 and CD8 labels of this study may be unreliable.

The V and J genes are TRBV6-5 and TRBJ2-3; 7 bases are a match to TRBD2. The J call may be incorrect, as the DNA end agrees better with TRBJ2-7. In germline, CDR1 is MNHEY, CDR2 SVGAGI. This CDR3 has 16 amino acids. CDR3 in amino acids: CASSYSAAGATDTQYF. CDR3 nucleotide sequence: TGTGCCAGCAGTTACTCGGCGGCGGGAGCCACAGATACGCAGTACTTC.

The CDR3 DNA reads TGCGCCAGCAGCCTAGCGGGGGGGAGCTCCTACAATGAGCAGTTCTTC. Amino acids: CASSLAGGSSYNEQFF. The chain joins TRBV10-2 to TRBJ2-1; TRBD2 matches at 12 bases. CDR3 length: 16 residues. Germline CDR1 and CDR2: WSHSY and SAAADI. The junction had 3 bases not matched to a gene; V was cut back by 6 bases and J by 0 bases.

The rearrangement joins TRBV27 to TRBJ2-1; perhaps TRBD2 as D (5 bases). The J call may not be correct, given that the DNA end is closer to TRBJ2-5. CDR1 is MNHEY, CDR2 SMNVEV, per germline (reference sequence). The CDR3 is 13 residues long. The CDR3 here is CASSSGFRETQYF. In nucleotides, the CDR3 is TGTGCCAGCAGCTCGGGATTTCGAGAGACCCAGTACTTC.

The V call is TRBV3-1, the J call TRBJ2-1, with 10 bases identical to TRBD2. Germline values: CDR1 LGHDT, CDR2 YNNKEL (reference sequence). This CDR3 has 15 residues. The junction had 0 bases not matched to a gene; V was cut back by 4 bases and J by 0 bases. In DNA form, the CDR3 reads TGTGCCAGCAGCCGACTAGCGGGCTCCTACAATGAGCAGTTCTTC. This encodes CASSRLAGSYNEQFF.

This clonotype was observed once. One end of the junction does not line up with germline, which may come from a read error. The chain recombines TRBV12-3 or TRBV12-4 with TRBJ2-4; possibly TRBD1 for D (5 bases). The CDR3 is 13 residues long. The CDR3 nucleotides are TGTGCCAGGGGGCTGTGGGGCAAAAACACTCAGTATTTC. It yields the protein CARGLWGKNTQYF.

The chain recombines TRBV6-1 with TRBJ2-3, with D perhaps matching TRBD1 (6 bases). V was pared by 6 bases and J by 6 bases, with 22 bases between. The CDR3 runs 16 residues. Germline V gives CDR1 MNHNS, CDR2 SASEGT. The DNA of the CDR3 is TGTGCCAGCAGGGGGGCCGGGGCCGGGGATGGGGATACGCAGTATTTT. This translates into CASRGAGAGDGDTQYF.

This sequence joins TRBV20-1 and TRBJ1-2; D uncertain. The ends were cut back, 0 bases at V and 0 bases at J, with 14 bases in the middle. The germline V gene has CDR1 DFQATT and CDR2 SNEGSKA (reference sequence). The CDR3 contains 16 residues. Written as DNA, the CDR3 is TGCAGTGCTAGAGAACCCGGACTTCTAGCTAACTATGGCTACACCTTC. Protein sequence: CSAREPGLLANYGYTF.